Listed here are 3 T cell receptor beta chains from one sample, sequenced in a study of T cells in Graves' hyperthyroidism and ophthalmopathy. RNA transcripts provided the source from which TCR beta CDR3 regions were amplified. The HTBI primer set served for first-round RT-PCR of the TCR CDR3. Using its own MiXCR run on the multiplex PCR reads, TCRdb lists one record per CDR3 protein. This sample has around 340,000 distinct CDR3 sequences, with 17% found just once. The source material was blood. Receptor source: a woman aged 25 to 39 with Graves' hyperthyroidism that later progressed to Graves' ophthalmopathy.

This clonotype was observed at least ten times. This rearrangement joins TRBV19 to TRBJ2-2; D is possibly TRBD2 (5 bases). The CDR3 length is 15 residues. Germline lookup yields CDR1 LNHDA and CDR2 SQIVND (reference sequence). V was shortened by 5 bases and J by 2 bases, with 12 bases between the two germline ends. CDR3 sequence reads: CASSFGVINTGELFF. As DNA, the CDR3 is TGTGCCAGTAGTTTCGGGGTGATAAACACCGGGGAGCTGTTTTTT.

This clonotype was seen at least ten times. The rearrangement uses TRBV10-3 and TRBJ1-3, with TRBD1 as a possible D gene (6 bases). This CDR3 spans 15 amino acids. Trimming stripped 11 bases from V and 4 bases from J, with 21 bases between. Germline CDR1 ENHRY, CDR2 SYGVKD. CDR3 in amino acids: CAASRGEVSGNTIYF. In DNA, the CDR3 is TGTGCCGCCTCCAGGGGCGAAGTATCGGGAAACACCATATATTTT.

This clonotype was picked up one time. Given the absence of the conserved phenylalanine or tryptophan at the CDR3 end, a read error is likely. The chain uses TRBV5-1 and TRBJ2-5, with D perhaps matching TRBD1 (5 bases). The end of the DNA fits TRBJ2-7 better, so the J call may be wrong. The CDR3 extends over 12 amino acids. CDR1 and CDR2 (germline): SGHRS, YFSETQ. The CDR3 bases are TGCGCCAGCAGCTTGGTAGGGGACGAGCAGTACTAC. The encoded protein is CASSLVGDEQYY.